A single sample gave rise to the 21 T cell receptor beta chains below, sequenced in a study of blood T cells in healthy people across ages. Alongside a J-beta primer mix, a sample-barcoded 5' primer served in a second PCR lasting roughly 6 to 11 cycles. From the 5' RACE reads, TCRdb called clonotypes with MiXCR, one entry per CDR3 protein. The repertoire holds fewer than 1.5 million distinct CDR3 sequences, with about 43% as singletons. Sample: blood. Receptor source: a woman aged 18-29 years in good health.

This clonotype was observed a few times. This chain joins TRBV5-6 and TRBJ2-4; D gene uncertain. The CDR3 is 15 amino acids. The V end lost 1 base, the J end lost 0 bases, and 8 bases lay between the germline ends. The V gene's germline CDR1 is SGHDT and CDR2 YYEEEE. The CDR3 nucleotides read TGTGCCAGCAGCTTGCGTCGTCTAGCCAAAAACATTCAGTACTTC. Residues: CASSLRRLAKNIQYF.

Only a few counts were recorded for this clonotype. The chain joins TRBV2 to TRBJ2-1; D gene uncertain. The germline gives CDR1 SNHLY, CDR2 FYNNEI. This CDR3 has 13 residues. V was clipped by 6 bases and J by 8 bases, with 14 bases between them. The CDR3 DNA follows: TGTGCCAGCAGGTTACCACTATCGGATGAGCAGTTCTTC. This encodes CASRLPLSDEQFF.

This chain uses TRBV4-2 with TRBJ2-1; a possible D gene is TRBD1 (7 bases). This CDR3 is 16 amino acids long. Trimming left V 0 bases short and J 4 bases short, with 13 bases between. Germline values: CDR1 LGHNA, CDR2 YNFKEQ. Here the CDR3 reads CASSQDRQGGYNEQFF. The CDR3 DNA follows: TGTGCCAGCAGCCAAGATCGGCAGGGGGGTTACAATGAGCAGTTCTTC.

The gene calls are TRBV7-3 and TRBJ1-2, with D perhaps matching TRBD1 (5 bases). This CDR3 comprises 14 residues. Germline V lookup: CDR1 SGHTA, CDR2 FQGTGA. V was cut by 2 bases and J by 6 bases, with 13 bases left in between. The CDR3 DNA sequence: TGTGCCAGCAGCTTATGGGAGAGGGGTGATGGCTACACCTTC. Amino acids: CASSLWERGDGYTF. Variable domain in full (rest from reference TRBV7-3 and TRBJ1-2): GAGVSQTPSNKVTEKGKYVELRCDPISGHTALYWYRQSLGQGPEFLIYFQGTGAADDSGLPNDRFFAVRPEGSVSTLKIQRTERGDSAVYLCASSLWERGDGYTFGSGTRLTVV.

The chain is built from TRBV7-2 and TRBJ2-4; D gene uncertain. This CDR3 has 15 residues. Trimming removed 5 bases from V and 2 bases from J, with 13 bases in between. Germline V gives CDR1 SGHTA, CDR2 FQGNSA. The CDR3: CASSKRSGSKNIQYF. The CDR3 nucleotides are TGTGCCAGCAGCAAAAGATCCGGGTCCAAAAACATTCAGTACTTC.

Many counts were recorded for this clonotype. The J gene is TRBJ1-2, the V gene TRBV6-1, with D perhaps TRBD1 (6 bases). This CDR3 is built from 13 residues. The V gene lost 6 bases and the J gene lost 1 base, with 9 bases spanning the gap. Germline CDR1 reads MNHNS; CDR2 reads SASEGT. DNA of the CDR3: TGTGCCAGCAGGCCGGACAGTAACTATGGCTACACCTTC. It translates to CASRPDSNYGYTF.

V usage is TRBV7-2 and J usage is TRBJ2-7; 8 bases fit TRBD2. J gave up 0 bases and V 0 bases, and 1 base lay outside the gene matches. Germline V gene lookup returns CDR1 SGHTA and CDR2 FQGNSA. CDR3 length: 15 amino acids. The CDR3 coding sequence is TGTGCCAGCAGCTTAGCAGCGGGGGACTCCTACGAGCAGTACTTC. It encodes CASSLAAGDSYEQYF.

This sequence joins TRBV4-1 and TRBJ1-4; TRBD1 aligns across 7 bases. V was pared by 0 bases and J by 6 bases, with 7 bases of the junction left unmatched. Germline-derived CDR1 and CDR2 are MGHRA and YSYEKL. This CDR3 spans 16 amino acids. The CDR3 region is CASSQEWTGGDEKLFF. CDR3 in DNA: TGCGCCAGCAGCCAAGAGTGGACAGGAGGAGATGAAAAACTGTTTTTT.

The CDR3 loop is CASTRDANNEQYF. The DNA for the CDR3 is TGTGCCAGCACACGGGACGCTAACAATGAGCAGTACTTC. The genes are TRBV27 and TRBJ2-5; D may correspond to TRBD1 or TRBD2 (5 bases each). The CDR3 totals 13 residues. Germline V gives CDR1 MNHEY, CDR2 SMNVEV (reference sequence). V was shortened by 7 bases and J by 11 bases, with 20 bases between the two germline ends.

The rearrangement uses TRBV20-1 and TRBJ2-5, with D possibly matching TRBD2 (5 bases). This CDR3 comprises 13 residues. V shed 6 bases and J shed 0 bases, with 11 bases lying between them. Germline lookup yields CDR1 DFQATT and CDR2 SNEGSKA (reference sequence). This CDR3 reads CSAPDSNQETQYF. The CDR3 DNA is TGCAGTGCACCGGACTCTAACCAAGAGACCCAGTACTTC.

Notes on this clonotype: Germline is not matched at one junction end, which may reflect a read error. The CDR3 protein is CACSRTSGATDTQYF. DNA for the CDR3: TGCGCCTGCAGCCGGACTAGCGGGGCCACAGATACGCAGTATTTT. The rearrangement joins TRBV4-1 to TRBJ2-3; 12 positions match TRBD2. The length of the CDR3 is 15 residues. Looked up from germline, CDR1 is MGHRA and CDR2 is YSYEKL.

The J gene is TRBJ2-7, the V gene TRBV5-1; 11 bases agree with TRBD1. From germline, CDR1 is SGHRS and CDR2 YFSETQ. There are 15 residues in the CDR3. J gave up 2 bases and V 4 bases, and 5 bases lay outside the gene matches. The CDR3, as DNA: TGCGCCAGCAGCGAGGGGACAGGGGGTCCCTACGAGCAGTACTTC. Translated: CASSEGTGGPYEQYF.

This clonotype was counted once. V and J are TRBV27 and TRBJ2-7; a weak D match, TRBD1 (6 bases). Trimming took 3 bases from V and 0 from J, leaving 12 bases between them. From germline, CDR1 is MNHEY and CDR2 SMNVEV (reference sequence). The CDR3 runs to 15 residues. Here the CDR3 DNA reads TGTGCCAGCAGTTTCGTGGCAGGGGTCTCCTACGAGCAGTACTTC. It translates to CASSFVAGVSYEQYF.

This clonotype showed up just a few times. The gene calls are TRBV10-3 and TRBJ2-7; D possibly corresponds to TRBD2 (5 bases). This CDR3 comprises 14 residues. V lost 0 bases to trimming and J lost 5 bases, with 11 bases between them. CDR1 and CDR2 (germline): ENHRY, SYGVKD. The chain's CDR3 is CAISESSGVDEQYF. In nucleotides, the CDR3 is TGTGCCATCAGTGAGTCTTCCGGGGTTGACGAGCAGTACTTC.

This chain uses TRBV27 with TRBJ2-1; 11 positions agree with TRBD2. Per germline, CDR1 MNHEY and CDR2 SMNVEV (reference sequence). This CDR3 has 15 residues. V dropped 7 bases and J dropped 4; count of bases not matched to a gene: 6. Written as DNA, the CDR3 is TGTGCCAGCACGGACGGGACTAGCGGTTACAATGAGCAGTTCTTC. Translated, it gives CASTDGTSGYNEQFF.

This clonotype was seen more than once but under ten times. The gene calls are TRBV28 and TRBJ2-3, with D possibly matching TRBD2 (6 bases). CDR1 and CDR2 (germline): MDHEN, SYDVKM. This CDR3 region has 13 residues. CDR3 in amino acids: CASAGTSSDTQYF. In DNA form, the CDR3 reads TGTGCTTCGGCGGGGACCAGCTCAGATACGCAGTATTTT.

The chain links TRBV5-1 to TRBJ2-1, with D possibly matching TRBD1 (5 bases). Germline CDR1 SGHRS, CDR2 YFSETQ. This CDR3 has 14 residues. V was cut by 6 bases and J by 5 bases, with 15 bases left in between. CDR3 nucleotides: TGCGCCAGCAATAAACAACAGGTAGACAATGAGCAGTTCTTC. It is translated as CASNKQQVDNEQFF.

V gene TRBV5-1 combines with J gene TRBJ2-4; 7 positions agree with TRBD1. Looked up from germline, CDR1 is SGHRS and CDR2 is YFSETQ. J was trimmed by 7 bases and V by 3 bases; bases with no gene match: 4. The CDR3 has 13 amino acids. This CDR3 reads CASSSLQGNIQYF. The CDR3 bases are TGCGCCAGCAGCTCCCTACAGGGGAACATTCAGTACTTC.

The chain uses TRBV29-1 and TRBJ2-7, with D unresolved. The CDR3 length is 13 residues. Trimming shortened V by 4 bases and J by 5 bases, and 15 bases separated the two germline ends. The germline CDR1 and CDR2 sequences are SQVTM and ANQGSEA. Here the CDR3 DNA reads TGCAGCGTTGCGGCTCCCGGACGGGACGAGCAGTACTTC. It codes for CSVAAPGRDEQYF.

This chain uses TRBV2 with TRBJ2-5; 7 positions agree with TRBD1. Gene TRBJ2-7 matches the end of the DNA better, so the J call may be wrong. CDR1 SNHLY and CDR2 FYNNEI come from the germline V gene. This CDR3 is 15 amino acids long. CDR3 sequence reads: CASSAPHRGIYEQYF. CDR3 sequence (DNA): TGTGCCAGCAGTGCGCCACACAGGGGTATCTACGAGCAGTACTTC.

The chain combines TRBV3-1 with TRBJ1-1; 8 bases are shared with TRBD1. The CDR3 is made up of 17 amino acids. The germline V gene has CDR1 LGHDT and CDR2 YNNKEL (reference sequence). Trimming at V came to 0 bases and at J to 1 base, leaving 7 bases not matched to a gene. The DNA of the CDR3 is TGTGCCAGCAGCCAAGATCGGCGGACAGGGTCGAACACTGAAGCTTTCTTT. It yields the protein CASSQDRRTGSNTEAFF.